Included here is one T cell receptor (beta chain) sequence, with context. This receptor's antigen is unknown. Per-base quality was not reported, and no clone a single base away is much larger than it. Spanning cysteine to phenylalanine, the CDR3 consists of 14 amino acids. Only the CDR3 DNA stays, 42 bases, in frame from base 1. V is pared back by 3 bases and J by 10 bases, with 18 bases lying between the germline termini. CDR1 and CDR2, looked up from the germline V gene, are SGHAT and FQNNGV. The data are from a study of T cell responses to AZD1222 COVID-19 vaccine (dated by TCRdb to the early 2020s). Study-wide context: AZD1222 recipients given second doses at about 4 weeks or at about 12 weeks were pooled, since spike-specific TCR depth and breadth were not found to differ between the two schedules. TCR sequencing was performed for over 230 trial participants, of whom approximately 200 were given two doses of AZD1222 and 26 were given two doses of MenACWY control vaccine. Trial participants were enrolled by age into 18-55, 56-69 and 70-plus year subgroups, with approximately 160, 26 and 62 TCR-sequenced participants respectively.

The CDR3 regions of human TCRbeta chains were subjected to immunosequencing. The authors processed their data as follows. Repertoire TCRs were checked for matches against a reference library of SARS-CoV-2-specific TCRs that had been generated using the MIRA antigen-specificity platform. Breadth was defined as the fraction of unique TCRs that were SARS-CoV-2-associated, and depth was defined as the fraction of total T cells that were SARS-CoV-2-associated. Using the MIRA data, each spike-specific TCR was mapped to the spike region that the TCR reacts to and placed in a CD4 or CD8 class. Log10-transformed breadth and depth values were compared by one-way ANOVA with Sidak's multiple comparisons tests. TCRdb carries this immuneACCESS record with in-frame sequences only. Its versions omit some clonotypes, under half of them owing to an unresolved V gene in the studies checked, with the rest unexplained. V and J calls and clone size come straight from that table; D and trimming were deduced from the DNA. A total of 96,000 or so clones appear in this sample, roughly 88% of them only once. Clones ranked in the top ten supply approximately 27% of the sample.

The paper's findings and limits, for the study overall: Vaccine-associated CD4 TCRs spanned the whole spike protein, with dominant responses in regions 160-218 and 743-854. Most participants were white British and females outnumbered males, and the authors suggested that clonal diversity may have been underestimated. Because no day 14 peak-response samples were available, the repertoires could be characterized only after the peak T cell response. The 56-69-year group was small, and its depth increase did not reach significance, likely because of low power. Spike-specific TCR breadth and depth rose significantly after two AZD1222 doses compared with day 0 and with MenACWY recipients. Reportedly, almost half of the unique spike-specific TCRs recognized epitopes lying outside the regions that are mutated in the B.1.351 and B.1.1.7 variants. Only a handful of AZD1222 recipients were SARS-CoV-2 seropositive at baseline, limiting conclusions about previously exposed vaccinees.

Per the publication, the time point label means: baseline before first vaccination. The vaccinee samples were drawn from two UK trials, COV001 and COV002, one of which was a single-blind randomized controlled phase 2/3 trial testing AZD1222 (ChAdOx1 nCoV-19) in healthy adults. For TCRbeta chain sequencing, PBMC samples were collected from trial participants at day 0 and at day 28 after the second dose. The TCR originated in an adult in good health. The chain is made from TRBV11-2 and TRBJ1-1; a tentative D call is TRBD1 (6 bases match). Sequences were derived from peripheral blood, sampled on day 0 of AZD1222 vaccination. The DNA sequence is given as TGTGCCAGCAGCTTTACGGGACAAAAAAGTAGAGCTTTCTTT. This encodes CASSFTGQKSRAFF.